This paragraph reports one T cell receptor (beta chain). Its antigen is as yet unknown. Amplification used 60 Vbeta primers and 13 Jbeta primers. As handled by the study authors: Later reanalysis found 80 million or so unique TCR beta chains, 10 million to 12 million of them shared. TCRdb keeps only in-frame clones here, not all; method: immunoSEQ multiplex PCR. Clonal size and the V and J genes are those of that table, whereas D and trimming came from the DNA. The sample holds about 76,000 clones, roughly 73% seen once. This specimen comes from a study of cytomegalovirus exposure and HLA in healthy donors. Study-level results: Testing in vitro showed a few CMV-associated chains specific for CMV antigens. The availability of immune exposure information extended only to CMV serostatus.

Trimming stripped 5 bases from V and 3 bases from J, with 11 bases between. This CDR3 is built from 13 residues. The germline gives CDR1 SGHTA, CDR2 FQGNSA. The clonotype originates from a woman in her thirties or forties in good health and CMV-seropositive. The genes are TRBV7-2 and TRBJ2-7; tentatively, D is TRBD2 (5 bases). Input material: PBMCs. The CDR3 coding sequence is TGTGCCAGCAGCGTGGAGCGGCACTACGAGCAGTACTTC. Its protein is CASSVERHYEQYF. The full variable domain, completed using reference TRBV7-2 and TRBJ2-7, is GAGVSQSPSNKVTEKGKDVELRCDPISGHTALYWYRQSLGQGLEFLIYFQGNSAPDKSGLPSDRFSAERTGGSVSTLTIQRTQQEDSAVYLCASSVERHYEQYFGPGTRLTVT.